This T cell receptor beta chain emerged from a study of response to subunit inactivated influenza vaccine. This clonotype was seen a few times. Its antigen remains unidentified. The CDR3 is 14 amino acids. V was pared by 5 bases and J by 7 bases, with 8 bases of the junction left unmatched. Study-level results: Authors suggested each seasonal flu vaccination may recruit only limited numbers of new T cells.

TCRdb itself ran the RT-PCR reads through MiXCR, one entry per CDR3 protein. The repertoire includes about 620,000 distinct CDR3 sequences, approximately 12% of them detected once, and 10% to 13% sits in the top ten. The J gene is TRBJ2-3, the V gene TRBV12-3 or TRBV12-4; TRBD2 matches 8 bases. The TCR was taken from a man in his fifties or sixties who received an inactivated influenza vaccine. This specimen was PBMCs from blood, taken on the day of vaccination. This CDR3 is CASSEWTGGHTQYF. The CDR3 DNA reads TGTGCCAGCAGTGAGTGGACGGGAGGGCATACGCAGTATTTT.